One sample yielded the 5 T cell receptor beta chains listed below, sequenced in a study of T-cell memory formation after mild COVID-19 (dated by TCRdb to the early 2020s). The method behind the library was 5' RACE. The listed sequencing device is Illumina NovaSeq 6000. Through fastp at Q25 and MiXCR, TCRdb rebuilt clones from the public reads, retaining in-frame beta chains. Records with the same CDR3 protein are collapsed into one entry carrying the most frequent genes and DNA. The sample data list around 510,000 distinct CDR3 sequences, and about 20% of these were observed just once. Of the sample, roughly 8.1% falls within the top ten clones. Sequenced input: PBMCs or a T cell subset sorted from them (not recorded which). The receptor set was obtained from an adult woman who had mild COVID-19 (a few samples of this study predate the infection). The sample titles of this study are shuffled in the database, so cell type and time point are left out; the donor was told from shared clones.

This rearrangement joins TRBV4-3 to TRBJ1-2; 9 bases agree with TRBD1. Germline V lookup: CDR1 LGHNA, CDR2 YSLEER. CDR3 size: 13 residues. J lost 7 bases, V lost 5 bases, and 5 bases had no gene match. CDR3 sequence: CASSRDRDGGYTF. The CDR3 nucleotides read TGCGCCAGCAGCAGGGACAGGGACGGTGGCTACACCTTC.

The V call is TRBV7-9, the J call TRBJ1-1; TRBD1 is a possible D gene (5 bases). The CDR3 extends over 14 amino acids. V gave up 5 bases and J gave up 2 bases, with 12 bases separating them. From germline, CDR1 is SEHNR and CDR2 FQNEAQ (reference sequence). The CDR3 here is CASSPRGDNTEAFF. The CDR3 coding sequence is TGTGCCAGCAGCCCCCGGGGCGATAACACTGAAGCTTTCTTT.

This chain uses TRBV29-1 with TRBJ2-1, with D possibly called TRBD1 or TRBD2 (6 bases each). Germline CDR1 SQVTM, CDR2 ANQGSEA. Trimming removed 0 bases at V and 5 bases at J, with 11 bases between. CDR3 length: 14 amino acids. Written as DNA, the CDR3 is TGCAGCGTTGAAGATGCAGGGGAGGACAATGAGCAGTTCTTC. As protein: CSVEDAGEDNEQFF.

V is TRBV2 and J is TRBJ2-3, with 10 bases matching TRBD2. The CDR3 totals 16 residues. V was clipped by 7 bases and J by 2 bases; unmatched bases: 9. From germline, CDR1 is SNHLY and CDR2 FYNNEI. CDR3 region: CASTGRLAGPTDTQYF. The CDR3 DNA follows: TGTGCCAGCACCGGGAGACTAGCGGGCCCCACAGATACGCAGTATTTT.

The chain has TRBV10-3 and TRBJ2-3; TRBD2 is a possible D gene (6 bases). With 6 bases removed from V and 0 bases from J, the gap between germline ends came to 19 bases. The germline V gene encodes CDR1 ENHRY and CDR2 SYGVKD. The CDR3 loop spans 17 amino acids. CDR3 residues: CAIRGSGGLTSTDTQYF. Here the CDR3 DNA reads TGTGCCATCAGAGGTTCTGGGGGACTCACGAGCACAGATACGCAGTATTTT.